Listed here is a single T cell receptor beta chain. Which antigen it targets is not known. Base qualities were left out, and no much larger clone turns up one base away. Libraries came from 5' RACE. TCRdb shows the sequencer as Illumina HiSeq 2000. Template switching added a universal primer binding site, and the final cDNA carried a unique molecular identifier that allowed TCR cDNA molecules to be counted accurately. First-strand cDNA for TCR alpha and beta chains was synthesized from specific primers in the conserved constant-segment region. To control for contamination, every cDNA library carried two barcodes: a SMART-Mk sample barcode plus Illumina barcodes. TruSeq adapter sequences, together with Illumina sample barcodes, were added in two successive PCR steps. TCR alpha and beta cDNA libraries were sequenced on the Illumina HiSeq platform with custom primers. In the source study's methods: Unique molecular identifiers were extracted from raw reads with MiGEC, and CDR3 positions were determined with MiXCR. Recombination models were inferred per individual with the repgenHMM and IGoR tools using an EM algorithm. Shared clonotype analysis was performed with the tcR package in R, normalizing sharing by the product of cloneset sizes. To study raw recombination without the effects of thymic and clonal selection, out-of-frame nonproductive sequences were analyzed. TCRdb itself trimmed the public reads at Q25 with fastp, ran MiXCR and retained productive beta chains. Duplicate CDR3 protein sequences are folded into a single record with the most common DNA and genes. In this record, the V and J calls reflect TCRdb's handling and not the investigators' own analysis. This sample holds 200,000 to 300,000 distinct CDR3 sequences; more than 9% were observed only once. The ten most abundant clones make up 10% of the sample.

The data derive from a study of identical twins (dated by TCRdb to 2016 to 2017). Study-wide context: The study deep-sequenced TCR alpha and beta repertoires from monozygotic twins, unrelated adults of various ages and cord blood to test whether fetal clonotypes persist. Replicate twin experiments were performed at different times using different library preparation protocols to rule out contamination.

The full study reports these points: Abundant cord blood beta clonotypes carried fewer insertions; young adult naive repertoires showed a weaker similar trend, while memory repertoires showed none. A weaker excess of twin sharing was found in beta out-of-frame sequences because the signal-to-noise ratio was lowered by fewer shared sequences. Zero-insertion analyses could be partly confounded by invariant T cells such as MAIT and iNKT, though diverse VJ usage argued against such confounding for most clonotypes. Compared with coincidental sharing between unrelated individuals, an excess of low generation-probability sequences was observed among out-of-frame TCR alpha sequences shared between twins. In monozygotic twins, out-of-frame TCR alpha sharing was systematically underestimated by recombination models, although the models agreed with sharing between unrelated individuals. Because the same donors could not be followed over many years, conclusions were based on cross-sectional statistical analysis.

Relative to germline, V is missing 4 bases and J is missing 2 bases, with 7 bases of the junction outside any gene match. The CDR3 holds 17 amino acids from the cysteine to the phenylalanine. Only the CDR3 DNA is retained, 51 bases long and in frame from the first base. CDR1 and CDR2, looked up from the germline V gene, are SGHRS and YFSETQ. Every donor was a healthy Caucasian. Miltenyi CD45RO+ enrichment and human naive T-cell isolation kits were used to isolate memory (CD45RO+) and naive T cells from PBMC. The receptor's source is a man in his fifties in good health. The sequenced sample was memory T cells sorted from blood. The intended sense of this specimen's cell subset or site label: CD45RO+ enriched T cells. The V and J genes are TRBV5-1 and TRBJ2-1; 12 nucleotides in the junction match TRBD2. CDR3 sequence: CASSPGTSGSAYNEQFF. The DNA reads as follows: TGCGCCAGCAGCCCGGGGACTAGCGGGTCTGCCTACAATGAGCAGTTCTTC.